These 16 T cell receptor beta chains originate from one sample sequenced in a study of cytomegalovirus exposure and HLA in healthy donors. Vbeta (60) and Jbeta (13) primers were used in the PCR. Data came from immunoSEQ multiplex PCR; TCRdb stores just in-frame clones and leaves some out. Altogether 150,000 to 200,000 clones are present, approximately 80% being singletons, with the ten largest covering 6.4%. The specimen was PBMCs. These receptors were obtained from a man aged 50 or older in good health and CMV-seropositive.

CDR3 protein: CASRGQQKNTGELFF. CDR3 coding DNA: TGCGCCAGCAGGGGACAGCAAAAGAACACCGGGGAGCTGTTTTTT. The genes are TRBV10-2 and TRBJ2-2, with 7 bases aligning to TRBD1. This CDR3 comprises 15 residues. Trimming took 6 bases from V and 1 from J; bases not matched to a gene: 5. Germline V gene lookup returns CDR1 WSHSY and CDR2 SAAADI.

This rearrangement joins TRBV27 to TRBJ1-2, with D unclear. The CDR3 is 15 amino acids. Germline lookup yields CDR1 MNHEY and CDR2 SMNVEV (reference sequence). The V gene lost 6 bases and the J gene lost 0 bases, with 14 bases spanning the gap. The CDR3: CASSGISASNYGYTF. The DNA of the CDR3 is TGTGCCAGCAGCGGGATCAGCGCCTCTAACTATGGCTACACCTTC.

This clone has only a few counts. The V and J genes are TRBV6-5 and TRBJ2-3; 9 positions match TRBD2. Germline V gene sequence: CDR1 MNHEY, CDR2 SVGAGI. CDR3 length equals 16 residues. Germline trimming cut 0 bases from V and 0 bases from J; bases unmatched to any gene: 1. In DNA form, the CDR3 reads TGTGCCAGCAGTTACTCCGGGACTAGCAGCACAGATACGCAGTATTTT. As protein: CASSYSGTSSTDTQYF.

This chain connects TRBV6-5 to TRBJ2-4; 9 bases align to TRBD1. Germline CDR1 reads MNHEY; CDR2 reads SVGAGI. The ends lost 5 bases at V and 3 bases at J; junction bases unmatched: 5. The CDR3 runs to 15 residues. The CDR3 protein is CASSKPGQGKNIQYF. CDR3 nucleotide sequence: TGTGCCAGCAGTAAACCGGGACAGGGCAAAAACATTCAGTACTTC.

This rearrangement joins TRBV7-9 to TRBJ1-1; no clear D. This CDR3 is 12 amino acids long. The germline V and J ends were trimmed by 11 bases and 5 bases, with 15 bases remaining between them. Germline V CDR1 and CDR2: SEHNR, FQNEAQ (reference sequence). CDR3 in amino acids: CAGRTAGTEAFF. The CDR3 DNA sequence: TGTGCCGGGAGGACTGCTGGTACTGAAGCTTTCTTT.

The V gene is TRBV5-1, the J gene TRBJ2-1; 7 bases match TRBD1. The germline gives CDR1 SGHRS, CDR2 YFSETQ. The CDR3 runs 12 residues. V was pared by 4 bases and J by 7 bases, with 2 bases of the junction left unmatched. The CDR3 loop is CASSTQGNEQFF. In DNA, the CDR3 is TGCGCCAGCAGCACACAGGGGAATGAGCAGTTCTTC.

The CDR3 DNA reads as TGCAGCGTTGTCCCCACATACGAAGCTTTCTTT. It codes for CSVVPTYEAFF. This rearrangement joins TRBV29-1 to TRBJ1-1; no clear D gene. The CDR3 is 11 residues long. V gave up 4 bases and J gave up 8 bases, with 11 bases separating them. Germline-derived CDR1 and CDR2 are SQVTM and ANQGSEA.

The chain carries TRBV10-3 and TRBJ1-6; possibly TRBD1 for D (6 bases). The CDR3 extends over 15 amino acids. Germline loops: CDR1 ENHRY, CDR2 SYGVKD. V gave up 6 bases and J gave up 10 bases, with 19 bases separating them. The CDR3 region has the DNA TGTGCCATCAGGGGGGAACAGGGTGTAAACTCACCCCTCCACTTT. This gives the protein CAIRGEQGVNSPLHF.

This chain links TRBV18 with TRBJ2-5, with a weak D call TRBD1 (7 bases). The germline CDR1 and CDR2 sequences are KGHSH and LQKENI. Trimming took off 5 bases at V and 2 bases at J, with 9 bases between the two ends. The CDR3 extends over 13 amino acids. The CDR3 DNA sequence: TGTGCCAGCTCAGCGGGACAGCAAGAGACCCAGTACTTC. The encoded protein is CASSAGQQETQYF.

The rearrangement joins TRBV6-1 to TRBJ1-2; D ambiguous. This CDR3 has 11 amino acids. CDR1 and CDR2 (germline): MNHNS, SASEGT. V gave up 10 bases and J gave up 6 bases, with 12 bases separating them. The CDR3 loop reads CATPIGDGYTF. In DNA, the CDR3 is TGTGCCACTCCGATCGGGGATGGCTACACCTTC.

The chain has TRBV5-1 and TRBJ2-1; D not certain. Germline CDR1 is SGHRS and CDR2 is YFSETQ. The CDR3 spans 15 residues. V was trimmed by 0 bases and J by 3 bases, leaving 10 bases between them. As DNA, the CDR3 is TGCGCCAGCAGCTTGGCCGCCAGTTTCTACAATGAGCAGTTCTTC. Translating gives CASSLAASFYNEQFF.

The chain uses TRBV21-1 and TRBJ1-2; TRBD1 reflects the table's D call only, with no check against the DNA. TRBV21-1 is a pseudogene locus. The length of the CDR3 is 13 residues. The chain's CDR3 is CASPGTGPNGYTF. The CDR3 region has the DNA TGTGCCAGCCCGGGGACAGGGCCTAATGGCTACACCTTC.

The chain carries TRBV7-2 and TRBJ1-4, with D tentatively TRBD1 (6 bases). CDR3 length: 15 residues. Germline loops: CDR1 SGHTA, CDR2 FQGNSA. V gave up 0 bases and J gave up 10 bases, with 15 bases separating them. The DNA for the CDR3 is TGTGCCAGCAGCTTAGCTGGAGGGGGGGGCGGAAAACTGTTTTTT. The encoded protein is CASSLAGGGGGKLFF.

The genes are TRBV7-9 and TRBJ2-3; D might be TRBD1 (7 bases). The CDR3 spans 16 residues. Germline CDR1 SEHNR, CDR2 FQNEAQ (reference sequence). The germline V and J ends were trimmed by 2 bases and 8 bases, with 20 bases remaining between them. The CDR3 nucleotides are TGTGCCAGCAGCTTAAGCCCAGCAGGGGGGTATACTACGCAGTATTTT. Amino acid sequence: CASSLSPAGGYTTQYF.

This clone has just one count. The chain has TRBV7-6 and TRBJ1-3, with 8 positions matching TRBD1. CDR1 and CDR2 from the germline V gene are SGHVS and FNYEAQ. The CDR3 has 17 residues. After removal of 6 bases from V and 4 bases from J, the junction contained 14 bases not matched to a gene. CDR3 DNA sequence: TGTGCCAGCAGTTCCAGAGCCCCACAGGGGGGAGGAAACACCATATATTTT. Its protein is CASSSRAPQGGGNTIYF.

The chain couples TRBV28 to TRBJ2-2, with 14 bases aligning to TRBD2. CDR3 length equals 21 residues. V gave up 3 bases and J gave up 0 bases; unmatched junction bases: 12. Germline loops: CDR1 MDHEN, CDR2 SYDVKM. The CDR3 reads CASSLAALGLAGASNTGELFF. The CDR3 DNA sequence: TGTGCCAGCAGTTTGGCGGCCCTGGGACTAGCGGGAGCGTCGAACACCGGGGAGCTGTTTTTT.